Shown below are 17 T cell receptor beta chains from a single sample sequenced in a study of T cell responses to AZD1222 COVID-19 vaccine. Some clones are missing from TCRdb's copy, which holds only in-frame ones; the method was immunoSEQ multiplex PCR. The table shows about 120,000 clones, with roughly 87% occurring only once. Sequenced material: peripheral blood, taken on day 0 of AZD1222 vaccination. Receptor source: an adult in good health.

This chain links TRBV2 with TRBJ1-3; D is ambiguous. CDR1 is SNHLY and CDR2 is FYNNEI in the germline V gene. The CDR3 is 14 amino acids. The V end was cut by 8 bases, the J end by 1 base, with 12 bases between. The CDR3 region is CASSRAGSGNTIYF. CDR3 DNA sequence: TGTGCCAGCTCCCGAGCGGGGTCTGGAAACACCATATATTTT.

V is TRBV19 and J is TRBJ1-3; D gene uncertain. The germline V gene has CDR1 LNHDA and CDR2 SQIVND (reference sequence). This CDR3 spans 14 amino acids. V dropped 7 bases and J dropped 0 bases, with 10 bases sitting between them. The CDR3 DNA sequence: TGTGCCAGTACAGGCGAGGGCTCTGGAAACACCATATATTTT. Its translation: CASTGEGSGNTIYF.

V and J are TRBV7-9 and TRBJ1-4; perhaps TRBD1 as D (5 bases). The germline V gene encodes CDR1 SEHNR and CDR2 FQNEAQ (reference sequence). V was pared by 5 bases and J by 5 bases, with 21 bases between. This CDR3 has 17 amino acids. The chain's CDR3 is CASSLAGSGGGNEKLFF. The CDR3 DNA follows: TGTGCCAGCAGCCTTGCAGGGAGTGGAGGAGGGAATGAAAAACTGTTTTTT. Based on the CDR3 plus reference TRBV7-9 and TRBJ1-4, the full variable domain is DTGVSQNPRHKITKRGQNVTFRCDPISEHNRLYWYRQTLGQGPEFLTYFQNEAQLEKSRLLSDRFSAERPKGSFSTLEIQRTEQGDSAMYLCASSLAGSGGGNEKLFFGSGTQLSVL.

The genes are TRBV24-1 and TRBJ2-2; 11 bases match TRBD2. The CDR3 covers 16 residues. The trim removed 2 bases at V and 5 bases at J, leaving 3 bases unmatched. In germline, CDR1 is KGHDR, CDR2 SFDVKD. The CDR3 coding sequence is TGTGCCACCAGTGATTGGACTAGCGGGCGGACCGGGGAGCTGTTTTTT. Translated, it gives CATSDWTSGRTGELFF.

The gene calls are TRBV5-1 and TRBJ1-4; 8 bases align to TRBD1. This CDR3 is 14 amino acids long. The germline CDR1 and CDR2 sequences are SGHRS and YFSETQ. The ends lost 4 bases at V and 8 bases at J; junction bases unmatched: 7. Here the CDR3 reads CASSKGQGGEKLFF. CDR3 nucleotides: TGCGCCAGCAGCAAAGGACAGGGTGGGGAAAAACTGTTTTTT.

The chain joins TRBV10-3 to TRBJ1-2; D not resolved. CDR3 length: 15 residues. Looked up from germline, CDR1 is ENHRY and CDR2 is SYGVKD. Deletions cut 3 bases from V and 3 bases from J, with 14 bases between. This CDR3 reads CAISDSQRSDYGYTF. CDR3 nucleotides: TGTGCCATCAGTGATTCCCAGCGGTCCGACTATGGCTACACCTTC.

The chain is built from TRBV12-3 or TRBV12-4 and TRBJ1-5; the D is unclear. The CDR3 covers 13 residues. V lost 7 bases and J 6 bases, leaving 13 bases between the germline ends. The CDR3: CASTPGPAQPQHF. CDR3 sequence (DNA): TGTGCCAGCACCCCCGGGCCGGCTCAGCCCCAGCATTTT.

V is TRBV7-3 and J is TRBJ1-3; D is unclear. Germline assignment: CDR1 SGHTA and CDR2 FQGTGA. This CDR3 contains 13 residues. V lost 2 bases, J lost 2 bases, and 4 bases lay in between. The CDR3, as DNA: TGTGCCAGCAGCTTACAGGCTGGAAACACCATATATTTT. Residues: CASSLQAGNTIYF. The whole variable domain, remainder taken from reference TRBV7-3 and TRBJ1-3, is GAGVSQTPSNKVTEKGKYVELRCDPISGHTALYWYRQSLGQGPEFLIYFQGTGAADDSGLPNDRFFAVRPEGSVSTLKIQRTERGDSAVYLCASSLQAGNTIYFGEGSWLTVV.

The genes are TRBV5-1 and TRBJ1-2; tentative D call: TRBD1 (6 bases). Looked up from germline, CDR1 is SGHRS and CDR2 is YFSETQ. V was cut by 7 bases and J by 4 bases, with 14 bases left in between. The CDR3 is 13 amino acids. The CDR3 sequence is CASGQRGGYGYTF. The CDR3 DNA sequence: TGCGCCAGCGGACAGAGGGGCGGCTATGGCTACACCTTC.

This sequence joins TRBV28 and TRBJ1-4, with D uncertain. V gave up 3 bases and J gave up 6 bases, with 29 bases separating them. CDR3 length equals 20 residues. The V gene's germline CDR1 is MDHEN and CDR2 SYDVKM. The CDR3 reads CASSFVLWGHGRRGDEKLFF. The DNA of the CDR3 is TGTGCCAGCAGTTTCGTTTTGTGGGGTCACGGACGTCGGGGAGATGAAAAACTGTTTTTT. The full variable domain, rest sourced from reference TRBV28 and TRBJ1-4, is DVKVTQSSRYLVKRTGEKVFLECVQDMDHENMFWYRQDPGLGLRLIYFSYDVKMKEKGDIPEGYSVSREKKERFSLILESASTNQTSMYLCASSFVLWGHGRRGDEKLFFGSGTQLSVL.

The rearrangement uses TRBV7-3 and TRBJ2-1; 8 nucleotides match TRBD1. The germline gives CDR1 SGHTA, CDR2 FQGTGA. The CDR3 is 15 amino acids. V lost 3 bases to trimming and J lost 4 bases; unmatched junction nucleotides: 5. CDR3 residues: CASSFSQGAYNEQFF. CDR3 sequence (DNA): TGTGCCAGCAGCTTCTCGCAGGGGGCTTACAATGAGCAGTTCTTC.

This chain joins TRBV28 and TRBJ1-2; D is possibly TRBD1 (6 bases). Trimming pared 6 bases from V and 6 bases from J, leaving 14 bases between. Germline V CDR1 and CDR2: MDHEN, SYDVKM. The CDR3 consists of 13 residues. The CDR3 region is CASRLDRNNGYTF. The CDR3 coding sequence is TGTGCCAGCAGACTAGACAGGAACAATGGCTACACCTTC.

The chain recombines TRBV5-5 with TRBJ1-5, with a weak D call TRBD1 (6 bases). V was clipped by 4 bases and J by 4 bases, with 12 bases between them. The CDR3 sequence is 14 residues long. Looked up from germline, CDR1 is SGHKS and CDR2 is YYEKEE (reference sequence). The CDR3 region is CASSHRVVNQPQHF. The CDR3 DNA sequence: TGTGCCAGCAGCCACAGGGTTGTGAATCAGCCCCAGCATTTT.

J is TRBJ2-1 and V is TRBV5-5; possibly TRBD2 for D (5 bases). From germline, CDR1 is SGHKS and CDR2 YYEKEE (reference sequence). The V end was cut by 0 bases, the J end by 9 bases, with 13 bases between. The CDR3 is 14 residues long. The CDR3 nucleotides are TGTGCCAGCAGCTTGGTTCTGGCGGGCACTGAGCAGTTCTTC. The encoded protein is CASSLVLAGTEQFF.

This clone is categorized as medium-sized. The V gene is TRBV6-4, the J gene TRBJ1-1, with D perhaps TRBD1 (6 bases). CDR3 length equals 13 residues. Germline V gene data show CDR1 as MRHNA and CDR2 as SNTAGT. V was clipped by 6 bases and J by 8 bases, with 16 bases between them. CDR3 nucleotides: TGTGCCAGCAGGTTCTCAGGGGAGAGCGAAGCTTTCTTT. Amino acid sequence: CASRFSGESEAFF.

This chain links TRBV19 with TRBJ1-2, with D unclear. CDR1 and CDR2 (germline): LNHDA, SQIVND (reference sequence). Between the trimmed V and J ends, which lost 10 bases and 3 bases, there was a span of 21 bases. This CDR3 is built from 15 residues. The CDR3 DNA reads as TGTGCCACTCCCGGGCGGAGACTCCTCGACTATGGCTACACCTTC. Protein product: CATPGRRLLDYGYTF.

This clone was picked up one time. The CDR3: CASSQTGELFF. Here the CDR3 DNA reads TGTGCCAGCAGCCAAACGGGGGAGCTGTTTTTT. The gene calls are TRBV3-1 (or the pseudogene TRBV3-2) and TRBJ2-2; no clear D gene. Germline V gene data show CDR1 as LGHDT and CDR2 as YNNKEL (reference sequence). V was clipped by 2 bases and J by 8 bases, with 3 bases between them. The CDR3 sequence is 11 residues long.